Shown below are 21 T cell receptor beta chains from a single sample sequenced in a study of shared clonotypes between healthy human individuals. Generated by immunoSEQ multiplex PCR, the TCRdb table keeps only in-frame clones and is missing some. The repertoire includes approximately 2,200,000 clones, 85% to 95% of them detected once, and 1.5% to 2% sits in the top ten. Naive CD8 isolation took CD45RO-negative cells positively selected for CCR7 and excluded terminally differentiated effector memory CD45RA+ cells. The sequenced sample consisted of naive CD8+ T cells from PBMCs. These receptors were collected from a man aged 18 to 30 in good health. Some clones in this sample may be carry-over from other donors' samples.

The chain combines TRBV7-9 with TRBJ2-2, with 12 bases matching TRBD2. With V trimmed by 5 bases and J by 1 base, 5 bases remained unmatched. Germline values: CDR1 SEHNR, CDR2 FQNEAQ (reference sequence). This CDR3 has 17 residues. CDR3 sequence (DNA): TGTGCCAGCAGCCACAGGACTAGCGGGAAGAACACCGGGGAGCTGTTTTTT. Its translation: CASSHRTSGKNTGELFF.

This clone was seen only a few times. The chain combines TRBV25-1 with TRBJ1-1, with D uncertain. Germline CDR1 MGHDK, CDR2 SYGVNS. CDR3 length equals 12 residues. V was shortened by 6 bases and J by 0 bases, with 5 bases between the two germline ends. CDR3 sequence reads: CASRTVNTEAFF. The CDR3 bases are TGTGCCAGCAGAACAGTGAACACTGAAGCTTTCTTT.

The genes are TRBV29-1 and TRBJ2-3; D unresolved. This CDR3 spans 11 amino acids. Trimming cost V 3 bases and J 2 bases, with 3 bases left between them. Germline values: CDR1 SQVTM, CDR2 ANQGSEA. The CDR3 loop is CSVDDTDTQYF. For the CDR3, the DNA is TGCAGCGTTGACGACACAGATACGCAGTATTTT.

With regard to this clone: Other nucleotide sequences in the sample specify the same CDR3. J is TRBJ1-1 and V is TRBV9; D uncertain. The CDR3 consists of 13 residues. Germline CDR1 reads SGDLS; CDR2 reads YYNGEE. V was cut by 0 bases and J by 5 bases, with 8 bases left in between. The CDR3 region is CASSVGPGTEAFF. The CDR3 coding sequence is TGTGCCAGCAGCGTAGGGCCGGGGACTGAAGCTTTCTTT.

This chain joins TRBV19 and TRBJ1-2; D is unresolved. Germline V gene sequence: CDR1 LNHDA, CDR2 SQIVND (reference sequence). The CDR3 loop spans 14 amino acids. Between the trimmed V and J ends, which lost 3 bases and 0 bases, there was a span of 8 bases. CDR3 in amino acids: CASSIFGANYGYTF. DNA of the CDR3: TGTGCCAGTAGTATCTTCGGGGCTAACTATGGCTACACCTTC.

V is TRBV6-5 and J is TRBJ1-1; D not resolved. Trimming left V 0 bases short and J 0 bases short, with 5 bases between. This CDR3 has 14 residues. The V gene's germline CDR1 is MNHEY and CDR2 SVGAGI. In DNA, the CDR3 is TGTGCCAGCAGTTACTCGAGTCTGAACACTGAAGCTTTCTTT. Translation: CASSYSSLNTEAFF.

The chain recombines TRBV27 with TRBJ2-7; D not resolved. V lost 8 bases to trimming and J lost 4 bases, with 12 bases between them. The germline V gene encodes CDR1 MNHEY and CDR2 SMNVEV (reference sequence). CDR3 size: 12 residues. The CDR3: CASGLGRYEQYF. CDR3 nucleotide sequence: TGTGCCAGCGGCCTTGGACGGTACGAGCAGTACTTC.

The chain employs TRBV6-5 and TRBJ1-5, with D tentatively TRBD1 (6 bases). Deletions cut 2 bases from V and 6 bases from J, with 11 bases between. The CDR3 runs to 14 residues. Germline V CDR1 and CDR2: MNHEY, SVGAGI. The CDR3 coding sequence is TGTGCCAGCAGTTACGGGCAGGGGATTCAGCCCCAGCATTTT. The encoded protein is CASSYGQGIQPQHF.

A remark on this clone: Other DNA sequences in this specimen translate into the identical CDR3. The rearrangement joins TRBV13 to TRBJ1-5; D ambiguous. CDR1 and CDR2 from the germline V gene are PRHDT and FYEKMQ (reference sequence). Trimming pared 0 bases from V and 2 bases from J, leaving 5 bases between. The length of the CDR3 is 14 residues. CDR3 DNA sequence: TGTGCCAGCAGCTTAGGGGCAGGCAATCAGCCCCAGCATTTT. It translates to CASSLGAGNQPQHF.

V usage is TRBV27 and J usage is TRBJ2-2, with D hard to call. CDR3 length: 14 amino acids. Looked up from germline, CDR1 is MNHEY and CDR2 is SMNVEV (reference sequence). Trimming cost V 0 bases and J 6 bases, with 8 bases left between them. CDR3 nucleotide sequence: TGTGCCAGCAGTTTATCTAACTTGCCCGGGGAGCTGTTTTTT. Its protein product is CASSLSNLPGELFF.

This clone was recorded once. V gene TRBV5-6 combines with J gene TRBJ2-1; D not resolved. The germline V and J ends were trimmed by 4 bases and 6 bases, with 14 bases remaining between them. In germline, CDR1 is SGHDT, CDR2 YYEEEE. The CDR3 loop spans 14 amino acids. The CDR3 DNA reads as TGTGCCAGCAGCCCCGTCGGGTCCAGCAATGAGCAGTTCTTC. Its protein is CASSPVGSSNEQFF.

V is TRBV28 and J is TRBJ2-7; tentatively, D is TRBD2 (5 bases). CDR1 and CDR2 from the germline V gene are MDHEN and SYDVKM. V lost 1 base and J 2 bases, leaving 21 bases between the germline ends. This CDR3 is 18 amino acids long. The CDR3 reads CASSLLASRATHPYEQYF. DNA for the CDR3: TGTGCCAGCAGTTTATTGGCTTCGAGGGCCACCCACCCCTACGAGCAGTACTTC. Full variable domain (outside the CDR3, taken from reference TRBV28 and TRBJ2-7): DVKVTQSSRYLVKRTGEKVFLECVQDMDHENMFWYRQDPGLGLRLIYFSYDVKMKEKGDIPEGYSVSREKKERFSLILESASTNQTSMYLCASSLLASRATHPYEQYFGPGTRLTVT.

This chain connects TRBV7-8 to TRBJ1-1, with D maybe TRBD1 (6 bases). This CDR3 has 17 residues. CDR1 is SGHVS, CDR2 FQNEAQ, per germline. Trimming shortened V by 1 base and J by 0 bases, and 15 bases separated the two germline ends. This CDR3 reads CASSLEAAGGMNTEAFF. CDR3 nucleotides: TGTGCCAGCAGCTTAGAGGCTGCGGGGGGCATGAACACTGAAGCTTTCTTT. Looking up the rest from reference TRBV7-8 and TRBJ1-1 gives the full variable domain: GAGVSQSPRYKVAKRGQDVALRCDPISGHVSLFWYQQALGQGPEFLTYFQNEAQLDKSGLPSDRFFAERPEGSVSTLKIQRTQQEDSAVYLCASSLEAAGGMNTEAFFGQGTRLTVV.

The J gene is TRBJ2-5, the V gene TRBV7-9; TRBD1 aligns across 10 bases. V shed 5 bases, J shed 5 bases, and the junction held 17 bases outside the gene matches. The germline CDR1 and CDR2 sequences are SEHNR and FQNEAQ (reference sequence). CDR3 length: 18 residues. Here the CDR3 DNA reads TGTGCCAGCAGCGATCCTGCCGACAGGGGGCGAAGAGGGGAGACCCAGTACTTC. It specifies CASSDPADRGRRGETQYF. Looking up the rest from reference TRBV7-9 and TRBJ2-5 gives the full variable domain: DTGVSQNPRHKITKRGQNVTFRCDPISEHNRLYWYRQTLGQGPEFLTYFQNEAQLEKSRLLSDRFSAERPKGSFSTLEIQRTEQGDSAMYLCASSDPADRGRRGETQYFGPGTRLLVL.

This clone was seen only once. This chain uses TRBV19 with TRBJ2-3, with D unclear. The CDR3 consists of 15 residues. V lost 5 bases, J lost 1 base, and 13 bases lay in between. Germline CDR1 LNHDA, CDR2 SQIVND (reference sequence). As DNA, the CDR3 is TGTGCCAGTAGTTCGAAGGGCTGGGGCACAGATACGCAGTATTTT. It codes for CASSSKGWGTDTQYF.

The rearrangement joins TRBV30 to TRBJ2-7; 9 positions agree with TRBD1. The CDR3 spans 14 residues. CDR1 and CDR2 from the germline V gene are GTSNPN and SVGIG (reference sequence). The junction had 4 bases not matched to a gene; V was cut back by 1 base and J by 3 bases. In DNA form, the CDR3 reads TGTGCCTGGAGTGCTCGGACAGGGGTCTACGAGCAGTACTTC. It codes for CAWSARTGVYEQYF.

As for this clone: Other DNA sequences within the sample encode an identical CDR3. The chain carries TRBV25-1 and TRBJ2-7; D is ambiguous. The CDR3 spans 11 residues. V lost 8 bases and J lost 3, with 8 bases in between. CDR1 is MGHDK and CDR2 is SYGVNS in the germline V gene. CDR3 sequence reads: CASGTIYEQYF. CDR3 nucleotide sequence: TGTGCCAGCGGAACTATCTACGAGCAGTACTTC.

As for this clone: Other DNA variants within this sample encode the same CDR3. The chain recombines TRBV9 with TRBJ2-7, with TRBD2 as a possible D gene (6 bases). The CDR3 runs to 15 residues. The ends were cut back, 0 bases at V and 0 bases at J, with 10 bases in the middle. Germline loops: CDR1 SGDLS, CDR2 YYNGEE. The CDR3 loop is CASSVAAGLSYEQYF. The CDR3 bases are TGTGCCAGCAGCGTAGCAGCGGGCCTCTCCTACGAGCAGTACTTC.

The chain combines TRBV29-1 with TRBJ2-2, with D perhaps TRBD1 (6 bases). This CDR3 region has 15 residues. Germline lookup yields CDR1 SQVTM and CDR2 ANQGSEA. V was cut by 0 bases and J by 1 base, with 9 bases left in between. The CDR3 region is CSVEDRGGNTGELFF. The CDR3 DNA sequence: TGCAGCGTTGAAGATCGAGGGGGGAACACCGGGGAGCTGTTTTTT.

The rearrangement uses TRBV5-1 and TRBJ1-1; D unclear. The CDR3 consists of 13 residues. The germline V gene encodes CDR1 SGHRS and CDR2 YFSETQ. V was shortened by 0 bases and J by 11 bases, with 14 bases between the two germline ends. The CDR3 region has the DNA TGCGCCAGCAGCTTGGGAGGGCCCACTGGGGCTTTCTTT. Its translation: CASSLGGPTGAFF.

Concerning this clone: A read error likely explains this, since a far larger clone differs by one base. The same CDR3 arises from other DNA sequences in this sample as well. The chain links TRBV28 to TRBJ2-7, with unresolved D. This CDR3 has 12 amino acids. V shed 6 bases and J shed 3 bases, with 9 bases lying between them. Germline CDR1 and CDR2: MDHEN and SYDVKM. The DNA for the CDR3 is TGTGCCAGCAGCCCCCGGGTCTACGAGCAGTACTTC. Protein: CASSPRVYEQYF.